This T cell receptor beta chain was identified in a study of cytomegalovirus exposure and HLA in healthy donors. Study-level results: Researchers reported in a later analysis that common viral pathogens appeared linked to several top clusters. The study listed roughly 150 cytomegalovirus-associated TCR beta chains. The study had only CMV serostatus as immune exposure information. Being productive about 90% or about 30% of the time was typical of most TCR beta V segments in an earlier analysis.

Both 60 Vbeta primers and 13 Jbeta primers went into the PCR. Sequenced by immunoSEQ multiplex PCR; TCRdb stores in-frame clones only, minus some. The data show some 150,000 clones, roughly 79% seen once. About this clone itself: Antigen unknown.

J was trimmed by 9 bases and V by 7 bases; bases with no gene match: 9. This CDR3 is 14 amino acids long. Per the germline V gene, CDR1 is SNHLY and CDR2 is FYNNEI. Sequencing input: PBMCs. The clonotype originates from a young woman in good health and CMV-seropositive. The V gene is TRBV2, the J gene TRBJ1-5; 10 nucleotides match TRBD1. In DNA form, the CDR3 reads TGTGCCAGCAAACCGGGACAGGGGATTTGGCCCCAGCATTTT. This gives the protein CASKPGQGIWPQHF.